Sequencing of this T cell receptor (beta chain) was carried out in a study of tumor and adjacent non-tumor tissue in lung cancer (dated 2018 in TCRdb). Turning to the overall study: By cancer type, the cohort comprised approximately 12 adenocarcinoma patients, a couple of squamous cell carcinoma patients and 1 small cell lung cancer patient. The roughly 15 patients were aged roughly 31 to 80 years, included about ten men and 5 women, and had TNM stage I to III disease. A total of some 130 million productive TCRbeta reads were generated by sequencing, corresponding to an average of roughly 4.1 million reads per sample. The study compared bulk TCRbeta repertoires between lung tumor tissue and matched distant non-tumor lung tissue from some 14 lung cancer patients. For each patient, one tumor sample and one normal lung sample were taken, giving thirty paired specimens that underwent TCRbeta CDR3 sequencing.

As encoded in the germline V gene (reference sequence), CDR1 is DFQATT while CDR2 is SNEGSKA. The CDR3 covers 15 residues, taking in both the cysteine and the phenylalanine. Kept here is only the CDR3 DNA, which spans 45 bases and is read in frame from base 1. V was cut back by 2 bases and J by 8 bases, leaving a gap of 19 bases between them. The library relied on multiplex PCR. TCRdb shows the sequencer as Illumina HiSeq 2500. Following protocols modified from ARM-PCR, the researchers constructed TCRbeta libraries through three rounds of nested PCR with primers (Table S4). PCR products of 200-500 bp were gel-excised and purified with the QIAquick gel extraction kit before sequencing. On the authors' methods: Reads were cleaned using Trimmomatic, were merged into complete CDR3 sequences using FLASH, and were assigned to V(D)J germline segments using MiTCR. Clonal diversity was computed as the inverse Simpson's index with VDJtools. Productive reads were defined as in-frame sequences without a premature stop codon. TCRdb applied fastp at Q25 and MiXCR to the public reads, then kept only in-frame beta chains. Every CDR3 protein is listed once, alongside the most common genes and DNA of its rows. The V and J calls here are based on TCRdb, not the publication. This sample is represented by approximately 110,000 distinct CDR3 sequences; roughly 80% of them were singletons. In total, the top ten clones hold about 40% of the sample.

Study-wide conclusions, independent of this receptor: Peripheral blood was not sequenced, so blood TCRbeta repertoires were not examined in the lung cancer patients of the study. Only around 15 patients were included in the cohort, and the need for larger samples and more detailed clinical data was noted by the authors. Tumor tissue showed significantly greater TCR diversity (inverse Simpson) than normal lung tissue (about 410 vs 180, P = 0.0075, Mann-Whitney U test). Neither the sequencing platform nor unique molecular identifiers are mentioned in the methods. In normal lung, the top 100 clones accounted for a significantly larger cumulative share of the repertoire than in tumor tissue. Significantly higher TCR diversity was found in younger patients, and higher tumor TCR diversity was associated with shorter overall and disease-free survival.

RNA was extracted from bulk unsorted tissue and checked for quality with a NanoDrop ND-1000 and an Agilent 2100. Newly diagnosed lung cancer patients without prior chemotherapy who had been admitted for thoracic surgery in China between August and November 2014 were enrolled as donors. The study excluded patients who had received radiotherapy or chemotherapy before or who had another cancer at the same time. Surgical tissue pieces of roughly 1-2 cm3 were preserved in RNAlater solution and stored at -80 °C until use. A word on this clonotype: Its antigen target is currently unknown. This may be a read error, as it is one base from a much larger clone.

The TCR originated in an older woman with non-small cell lung cancer. Sequenced input: lung tumor tissue. The chain couples TRBV20-1 to TRBJ2-1; the D gene cannot be resolved beyond TRBD1 or TRBD2, each matching 5 bases. The CDR3 loop reads CSARPGTGGGDEQFF. The nucleotide sequence reads TGCAGTGCTAGACCCGGGACGGGCGGAGGCGATGAGCAGTTCTTC.